The sequence of this T cell receptor beta chain was determined in a study of cytomegalovirus exposure and HLA in healthy donors. Whole-study results and caveats: For TCR beta chains, V- and J-gene trimming was later linked to a missense DCLRE1C variant. Rates of TCR association differed by HLA locus in a later analysis, with DRB1 highest and HLA-C lowest.

A word on this clone: Antigen: not known.

The length of the CDR3 is 18 residues. Trimming cost V 7 bases and J 1 base, with 23 bases left between them. CDR1 is LNHDA, CDR2 SQIVND, per germline (reference sequence). This PCR relied on a set of 60 Vbeta primers and 13 Jbeta primers. Profiled with immunoSEQ multiplex PCR; TCRdb holds only in-frame clones, not every one. Here the sample spans fewer than 250,000 clones, approximately 82% being singletons. The origin of this receptor is a male donor in good health and CMV-seronegative. The gene calls are TRBV19 and TRBJ2-4; D perhaps matches TRBD2 (7 bases). The sample taken for sequencing was PBMCs. CDR3 amino acids: CASTRGGGADPAKNIQYF. CDR3 DNA: TGTGCCAGTACCCGCGGTGGGGGGGCAGACCCCGCCAAAAACATTCAGTACTTC.